This T cell receptor (beta chain) came from a study of shared clonotypes between healthy human individuals. Study information: A couple of female and a few male donors aged 18 to 49 were enrolled. Study observations and caveats: Shared across several donors were roughly 4.8% of the naive CD4 clonotypes. The sole specimen, blood, was sampled, and tissue repertoires likely differ.

The run depth of the assay was deep. Libraries were prepared by immunoSEQ multiplex PCR; TCRdb keeps only in-frame clonotypes and omits some of them. The top ten hold over 0.12% of the sample, which has a few million clones, around 90% seen once. On this clone itself: Its target is not known.

The CDR3 length is 14 residues. Germline CDR1 SGHRS, CDR2 YFSETQ. V lost 3 bases to trimming and J lost 6 bases; unmatched junction nucleotides: 7. The rearrangement uses TRBV5-1 and TRBJ2-3; 7 bases fit TRBD2. This TCR was sampled from a man aged 18 to 35 in good health. The sample comprised naive CD4+ T cells sorted from blood. Subset specified: CD45RA+ positively selected. DNA of the CDR3: TGCGCCAGCAGCTCAGGACTAGACACGGATACGCAGTATTTT. The encoded protein is CASSSGLDTDTQYF.